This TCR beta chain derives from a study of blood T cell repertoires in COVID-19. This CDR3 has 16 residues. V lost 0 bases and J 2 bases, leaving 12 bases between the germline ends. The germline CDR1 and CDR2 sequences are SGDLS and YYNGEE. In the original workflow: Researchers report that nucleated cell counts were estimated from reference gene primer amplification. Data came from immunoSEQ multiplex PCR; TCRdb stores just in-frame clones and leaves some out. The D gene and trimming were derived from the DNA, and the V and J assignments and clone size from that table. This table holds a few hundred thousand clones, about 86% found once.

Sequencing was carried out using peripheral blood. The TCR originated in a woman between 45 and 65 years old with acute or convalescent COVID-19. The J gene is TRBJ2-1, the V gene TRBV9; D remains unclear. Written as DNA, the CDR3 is TGTGCCAGCAGCGTAGAAGTGTGGGCCCCCTACAATGAGCAGTTCTTC. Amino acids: CASSVEVWAPYNEQFF.